Below are 3 T cell receptor beta chains sequenced from a single sample in a study of spatial heterogeneity in lung cancer. MiXCR was run by TCRdb on the 5' RACE reads, yielding one entry per CDR3 protein. The table has some 87,000 distinct CDR3 sequences, approximately 8.5% seen once. Noted time point: sample taken at primary tumor resection. Material for sequencing was whole RNA from tumor, nontumor lung or frozen PBMC, left unsorted. The material was PBMCs, obtained at surgery. All receptors derive from a male donor with early-stage non-small cell lung cancer.

This clonotype has just a few counts. The V and J genes are TRBV10-3 and TRBJ2-4, with TRBD1 matching 12 bases. The CDR3 length is 12 residues. Per the germline V gene, CDR1 is ENHRY and CDR2 is SYGVKD. J gave up 14 bases and V 7 bases, and 6 bases lay outside the gene matches. The CDR3 reads CAIKGTGGVEYF. The DNA for the CDR3 is TGTGCCATCAAAGGGACAGGGGGCGTTGAGTACTTC.

The J gene is TRBJ2-7, the V gene TRBV7-9, with 8 positions matching TRBD2. This CDR3 contains 14 residues. Germline V gene data show CDR1 as SEHNR and CDR2 as FQNEAQ (reference sequence). The V and J ends lost 3 bases and 1 base, in that order; junction bases with no gene match: 2. CDR3 sequence reads: CASSFGGESYEQYF. In nucleotides, the CDR3 is TGTGCCAGCAGCTTCGGGGGGGAATCCTACGAGCAGTACTTC.

This clonotype was picked up many times. V usage is TRBV20-1 and J usage is TRBJ2-1, with 10 bases matching TRBD2. V was pared by 5 bases and J by 4 bases, with 2 bases of the junction left unmatched. CDR3 length: 13 residues. In germline, CDR1 is DFQATT, CDR2 SNEGSKA (reference sequence). The CDR3, as DNA: TGCAGTGCTCCGGGACTAGCGTACAATGAGCAGTTCTTC. It specifies CSAPGLAYNEQFF.